The rows below give T cell receptor beta chains drawn from one sample of a study of long-term antiretroviral therapy in people with HIV. Sequencing used immunoSEQ multiplex PCR; TCRdb keeps in-frame clones, though not all of them. The sample shows some 21,000 clones, approximately 79% of them seen only once. The material was unsorted PBMCs, obtained roughly 21 months before starting antiretroviral therapy. These receptor sequences come from a woman between 40 and 55 years old with HIV. The CDR3 runs from the conserved cysteine through the conserved F or W. The D gene is left open where the match is weak. Clone size, where shown, is once, few, many, or a class for clones that have expanded.

clone size | D gene | J gene | V gene | CDR3 protein | CDR3 DNA
- | - | TRBJ2-2 | TRBV19 | CATSVSWLSTGELFF | TGTGCCACCTCAGTGAGCTGGCTCAGCACCGGGGAGCTGTTTTTT
once | - | TRBJ2-3 | TRBV10-1 | CASSPAEGRADTQYF | TGCGCCAGCAGTCCCGCGGAAGGAAGGGCAGATACGCAGTATTTT
- | - | TRBJ2-1 | TRBV19 | CASSIDGSKYNEQFF | TGTGCCAGTAGTATAGATGGCAGTAAATACAATGAGCAGTTCTTC
- | - | TRBJ1-4 | TRBV21-1 | CASSKDHSLNEKLFF | TGTGCCAGCAGCAAAGACCACAGCCTTAATGAAAAACTGTTTTTT
few | TRBD1 | TRBJ1-4 | TRBV7-6 | CASSSDRESANEKLFF | TGTGCCAGCAGCTCCGACAGGGAGTCGGCTAATGAAAAACTGTTTTTT
- | TRBD2 | TRBJ2-1 | TRBV5-1 | CASSSLAGLYNEQFF | TGCGCCAGCAGTTCACTAGCGGGGCTCTACAATGAGCAGTTCTTC
- | - | TRBJ2-7 | TRBV4-1 | CASSQAGNYEQYF | TGCGCCAGCAGCCAAGCCGGGAACTACGAGCAGTACTTC
- | - | TRBJ1-1 | TRBV5-1 | CASSGGQTEAFF | TGCGCCAGCAGCGGAGGACAGACCGAAGCTTTCTTT
- | TRBD2 | TRBJ2-7 | TRBV19 | CASSMEREPTYEQYF | TGTGCCAGTAGTATGGAGCGGGAGCCAACCTACGAGCAGTACTTC
- | - | TRBJ1-4 | TRBV6-6 | CASRDVGAVNEKLFF | TGTGCCAGCAGAGATGTGGGGGCGGTTAATGAAAAACTGTTTTTT
- | - | TRBJ2-7 | TRBV7-9 | CASSPKGPSEQYF | TGTGCCAGCAGCCCGAAGGGACCCTCCGAGCAGTACTTC
- | TRBD1 | TRBJ2-1 | TRBV5-4 | CASSFQGQLHNEQFF | TGTGCCAGCAGCTTTCAGGGACAGTTACACAATGAGCAGTTCTTC
- | - | TRBJ2-1 | TRBV18 | CASSPWTDSYNEQFF | TGTGCCAGCTCACCGTGGACAGATTCCTACAATGAGCAGTTCTTC
- | - | TRBJ2-1 | TRBV5-1 | CASSFGGFSYNEQFF | TGCGCCAGCAGCTTTGGCGGGTTCTCCTACAATGAGCAGTTCTTC
- | - | TRBJ1-5 | TRBV6-6 | CASTHHDRENQPQHF | TGTGCCAGCACCCACCACGACCGGGAGAATCAGCCCCAGCATTTT
- | TRBD2 | TRBJ2-2 | TRBV27 | CASSFVAGNANTGELFF | TGTGCCAGCAGTTTTGTAGCGGGAAATGCGAACACCGGGGAGCTGTTTTTT
few | - | TRBJ1-2 | TRBV6-5 | CASSPTYGRGYTF | TGTGCCAGCAGTCCGACATACGGACGAGGCTACACCTTC
- | - | TRBJ1-4 | TRBV5-1 | CASSSVQGGTKLFF | TGCGCCAGCAGCTCGGTACAGGGAGGGACAAAACTGTTTTTT
once | - | TRBJ1-1 | TRBV7-9 | CASSFGAGAEAFF | TGTGCCAGCAGCTTCGGGGCGGGCGCTGAAGCTTTCTTT
- | TRBD1 | TRBJ2-3 | TRBV12-5 | CASVPGTGRTDTQYF | TGTGCTAGTGTACCTGGGACAGGGAGAACAGATACGCAGTATTTT
- | - | TRBJ2-3 | TRBV7-9 | CASSLDVWSTDTQYF | TGTGCCAGCAGCTTAGATGTGTGGAGCACAGATACGCAGTATTTT
- | - | TRBJ2-5 | TRBV5-6 | CASSLVAETQYF | TGTGCCAGCAGCTTGGTGGCAGAGACCCAGTACTTC
- | - | TRBJ1-1 | TRBV9 | CASSVDLNTEAFF | TGTGCCAGCAGCGTAGACTTGAACACTGAAGCTTTCTTT
- | TRBD1 | TRBJ1-2 | TRBV19 | CASTATGGGFGYTF | TGTGCCAGTACCGCGACAGGGGGCGGGTTTGGCTACACCTTC
- | - | TRBJ1-6 | TRBV30 | CAWSTGSESPLHF | TGTGCCTGGAGTACAGGGTCGGAATCACCCCTCCACTTT
- | - | TRBJ1-5 | TRBV7-9 | CASSSEADQPQHF | TGTGCCAGCAGCTCTGAGGCAGATCAGCCCCAGCATTTT
- | TRBD1 | TRBJ1-3 | TRBV30 | CAWSRDRAEGNTIYF | TGTGCCTGGAGCAGAGACAGGGCGGAAGGAAACACCATATATTTT
- | - | TRBJ2-6 | TRBV27 | CASSLRKLSGANVLTF | TGTGCCAGCAGTTTGCGTAAACTCTCTGGGGCCAACGTCCTGACTTTC
- | TRBD2 | TRBJ2-7 | TRBV7-2 | CASSLSGGAYEQYF | TGTGCCAGCAGCTTGAGCGGGGGGGCGTACGAGCAGTACTTC
- | - | TRBJ2-2 | TRBV5-4 | CASSPRGARDTGELFF | TGTGCCAGCAGCCCCCGCGGGGCTCGAGACACCGGGGAGCTGTTTTTT
- | TRBD1 | TRBJ2-1 | TRBV7-6 | CASSSRQGYNEQFF | TGTGCCAGCAGCTCTAGACAGGGTTACAATGAGCAGTTCTTC
- | - | TRBJ2-7 | TRBV7-9 | CASSPQGGEQYF | TGTGCCAGCAGCCCCCAGGGGGGAGAGCAGTACTTC
- | - | TRBJ2-1 | TRBV11-3 | CASSLNSENEQFF | TGTGCCAGCAGCTTAAATTCGGAAAATGAGCAGTTCTTC
- | TRBD1 | TRBJ2-4 | TRBV10-2 | CASSEGQGELAKNIQYF | TGCGCCAGCAGTGAGGGACAGGGGGAGCTAGCCAAAAACATTCAGTACTTC